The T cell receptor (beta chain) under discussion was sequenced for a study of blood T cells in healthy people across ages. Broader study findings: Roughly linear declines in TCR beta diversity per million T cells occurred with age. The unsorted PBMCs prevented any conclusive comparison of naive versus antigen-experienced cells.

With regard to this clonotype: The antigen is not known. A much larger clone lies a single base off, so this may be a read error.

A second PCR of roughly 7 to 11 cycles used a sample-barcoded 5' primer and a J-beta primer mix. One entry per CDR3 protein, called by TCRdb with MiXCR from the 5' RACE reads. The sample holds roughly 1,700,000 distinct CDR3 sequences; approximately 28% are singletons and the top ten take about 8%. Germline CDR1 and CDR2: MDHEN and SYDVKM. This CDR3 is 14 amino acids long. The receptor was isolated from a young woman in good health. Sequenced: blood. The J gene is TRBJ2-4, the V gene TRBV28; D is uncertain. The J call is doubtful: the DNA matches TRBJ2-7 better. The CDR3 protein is CASSLFEQSYEQYF. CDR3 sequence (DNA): TGTGCCAGCAGTTTATTCGAACAGTCCTACGAGCAGTACTTC.